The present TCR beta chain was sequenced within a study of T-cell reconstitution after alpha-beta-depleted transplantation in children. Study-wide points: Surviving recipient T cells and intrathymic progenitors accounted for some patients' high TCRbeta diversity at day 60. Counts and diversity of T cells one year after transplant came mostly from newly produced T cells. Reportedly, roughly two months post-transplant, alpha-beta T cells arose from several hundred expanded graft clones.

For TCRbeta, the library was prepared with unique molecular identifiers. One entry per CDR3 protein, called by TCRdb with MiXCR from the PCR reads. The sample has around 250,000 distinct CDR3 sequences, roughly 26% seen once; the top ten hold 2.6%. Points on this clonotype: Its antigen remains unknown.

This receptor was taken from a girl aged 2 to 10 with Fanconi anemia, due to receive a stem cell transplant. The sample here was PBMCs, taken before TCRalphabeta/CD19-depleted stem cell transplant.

The CDR3 nucleotides are TGCGCCAGCAGCTTGGTAATGGACACCGGGGAGCTGTTTTTT. Protein: CASSLVMDTGELFF. The chain recombines TRBV5-1 with TRBJ2-2; D is ambiguous. The V and J ends lost 0 bases and 3 bases respectively, with 6 bases between them. The CDR3 length is 14 residues. Germline CDR1 is SGHRS and CDR2 is YFSETQ.